This note documents a single T cell receptor (beta chain) sequence. This sample was included in a study of T cell changes during pregnancy in multiple sclerosis. Profiled with immunoSEQ multiplex PCR; TCRdb holds only in-frame clones, not every one. The sample lists more than 80,000 clones; around 96% were seen once. The V gene's germline CDR1 is KGHSH and CDR2 LQKENI. The CDR3 is 14 residues long. With 3 bases clipped from V and 4 bases from J, the junction kept 4 bases outside the gene matches. This clonotype was obtained from a female donor with multiple sclerosis, enrolled in a pregnancy study. The chain has TRBV18 and TRBJ1-1, with 8 nucleotides matching TRBD1. Specimen: peripheral blood, collected in the second trimester of pregnancy. The CDR3: CASSPRTGTTEAFF. CDR3 in DNA: TGTGCCAGCTCACCTCGGACAGGGACCACTGAAGCTTTCTTT.